This paragraph reports one T cell receptor (beta chain). Its antigen remains unidentified. PCR used 60 Vbeta primers and 13 Jbeta primers. The table came from immunoSEQ multiplex PCR; TCRdb's copy has only in-frame clones and leaves some out. The table has about 140,000 clones, about 80% seen once; the top ten hold roughly 10%. The germline V gene has CDR1 SGHTS and CDR2 YDEGEE. V was clipped by 6 bases and J by 4 bases; unmatched bases: 5. The CDR3 has 13 amino acids. These data belong to a study of cytomegalovirus exposure and HLA in healthy donors. Every donor was a healthy person donating bone marrow. Overall study results and limits: Fewer N-insertions (relative to the approximately 670-donor mean) were reportedly seen in an Asian-associated ancestry cluster in a later analysis.

Source material: PBMCs. V usage is TRBV5-8 and J usage is TRBJ2-3; 7 positions match TRBD2. This TCR came from a woman in her fifties or sixties in good health and CMV-seropositive. The CDR3 region has the DNA TGTGCCAGCACCATGGGGGGGGCAGATACGCAGTATTTT. Protein: CASTMGGADTQYF. Filled out from reference TRBV5-8 and TRBJ2-3, the complete variable domain reads EAGVTQSPTHLIKTRGQQATLRCSPISGHTSVYWYQQALGLGLQFLLWYDEGEERNRGNFPPRFSGRQFPNYSSELNVNALELEDSALYLCASTMGGADTQYFGPGTRLTVL.